This T cell receptor beta chain was identified during a study of identical twins. Findings of the study overall: Within beta out-of-frame sequences, the excess sharing observed between twins was weaker. Sequences that were out-of-frame, alpha and twin-shared displayed an excess of low generation probability. The authors noted that invariant MAIT and iNKT cells could partly confound zero-insertion analyses.

In regard to this clonotype: Its target is not known.

V was pared by 6 bases and J by 9 bases, with 12 bases between. CDR3 length: 11 amino acids. The V gene's germline CDR1 is DFQATT and CDR2 SNEGSKA (reference sequence). TCRdb reprocessed the 5' RACE reads via MiXCR and lists one record per CDR3 protein. There are some 590,000 distinct CDR3 sequences in the sample; just under 10% occur only once, and under 3% lies in the top ten. This same sample was also part of a study on yellow fever vaccine responses in identical twins.

Specimen: PBMCs. The chain has TRBV20-1 and TRBJ2-1; TRBD2 is a possible D gene (5 bases). This receptor was taken from a woman between 18 and 29 years old in good health. CDR3 loop: CSAPLAVEQFF. The CDR3 DNA reads TGCAGTGCCCCCCTAGCAGTTGAGCAGTTCTTC.